Following are 17 T cell receptor beta chains from one sample sequenced in a study of human T cells and chemical hapten exposure. A single record per CDR3 protein comes from TCRdb applying MiXCR to the 5' RACE reads. This sample yields 70,000 to 85,000 distinct CDR3 sequences, of which about 15% are seen a single time; almost 7% belongs to the top ten. Total RNA was isolated from whole blood that had not been fractionated. Every receptor here comes from a female donor in good health.

The chain employs TRBV27 and TRBJ2-6; D unclear. The CDR3 runs to 15 residues. CDR1 and CDR2 (germline): MNHEY, SMNVEV (reference sequence). Trimming removed 4 bases from V and 0 bases from J, with 7 bases in between. DNA for the CDR3: TGTGCCAGCAGTTCGATCAGCTCTGGGGCCAACGTCCTGACTTTC. Protein: CASSSISSGANVLTF.

The V call is TRBV20-1, the J call TRBJ2-7; D is possibly TRBD2 (6 bases). Trimming cost V 3 bases and J 3 bases, with 15 bases left between them. Germline V gene lookup returns CDR1 DFQATT and CDR2 SNEGSKA (reference sequence). CDR3 size: 14 residues. The CDR3 sequence is CSASPRDWYYEQYF. The CDR3, as DNA: TGCAGTGCTAGCCCGCGGGACTGGTACTACGAGCAGTACTTC.

The rearrangement joins TRBV30 to TRBJ1-2; 8 bases are shared with TRBD1. Germline V gene data show CDR1 as GTSNPN and CDR2 as SVGIG (reference sequence). Trimming took 0 bases from V and 6 from J; bases not matched to a gene: 6. The CDR3 spans 14 residues. CDR3 residues: CAWSVQGGFNGYTF. The CDR3 bases are TGTGCCTGGAGTGTACAGGGGGGGTTCAATGGCTACACCTTC. Complete variable domain (other parts from reference TRBV30 and TRBJ1-2): SQTIHQWPATLVQPVGSPLSLECTVEGTSNPNLYWYRQAAGRGLQLLFYSVGIGQISSEVPQNLSASRPQDRQFILSSKKLLLSDSGFYLCAWSVQGGFNGYTFGSGTRLTVV.

The chain carries TRBV3-1 and TRBJ2-5, with 8 bases fitting TRBD2. The V segment lost 2 bases and the J segment 1 base; nucleotides outside the gene matches: 6. CDR1 LGHDT and CDR2 YNNKEL come from the germline V gene (reference sequence). The length of the CDR3 is 16 residues. CDR3 nucleotide sequence: TGTGCCAGCAGCCAAACTAGCGGAGTGACCCAAGAGACCCAGTACTTC. Translated, it gives CASSQTSGVTQETQYF.

This clonotype was picked up many times. The CDR3 region has the DNA TGCAGTGCCCGCGACAGGCTGTCCTACGAGCAGTACTTC. Translating it yields CSARDRLSYEQYF. V gene TRBV20-1 combines with J gene TRBJ2-7; a weak D match, TRBD1 (6 bases). V shed 6 bases and J shed 1 base, with 13 bases lying between them. The CDR3 length is 13 residues. Germline CDR1 DFQATT, CDR2 SNEGSKA (reference sequence).

The chain uses TRBV3-1 and TRBJ2-7; 8 nucleotides agree with TRBD1. After removal of 1 base from V and 0 bases from J, the junction contained 2 bases not matched to a gene. CDR1 is LGHDT and CDR2 is YNNKEL in the germline V gene (reference sequence). The CDR3 extends over 15 amino acids. The CDR3 DNA follows: TGTGCCAGCAGCCAAGTCCAGGGGGCCTCCTACGAGCAGTACTTC. The encoded protein is CASSQVQGASYEQYF.

This sequence joins TRBV19 and TRBJ1-2; no clear D gene. V was pared by 7 bases and J by 5 bases, with 8 bases between. The CDR3 is made up of 11 amino acids. Germline V lookup: CDR1 LNHDA, CDR2 SQIVND (reference sequence). The CDR3 DNA sequence: TGTGCCAGTATGACGACGTATGGCTACACCTTC. It is translated as CASMTTYGYTF. Variable domain in full (rest from reference TRBV19 and TRBJ1-2): DGGITQSPKYLFRKEGQNVTLSCEQNLNHDAMYWYRQDPGQGLRLIYYSQIVNDFQKGDIAEGYSVSREKKESFPLTVTSAQKNPTAFYLCASMTTYGYTFGSGTRLTVV.

The chain is built from TRBV7-8 and TRBJ2-3; D not resolved. From germline, CDR1 is SGHVS and CDR2 FQNEAQ. Trimming took off 3 bases at V and 3 bases at J, with 10 bases between the two ends. The length of the CDR3 is 14 residues. CDR3 sequence: CASSLRGRTDTQYF. Written as DNA, the CDR3 is TGTGCCAGCAGCTTGCGAGGAAGGACAGATACGCAGTATTTT.

The J gene is TRBJ1-1, the V gene TRBV20-1; no firm D call. CDR3 size: 12 residues. Germline loops: CDR1 DFQATT, CDR2 SNEGSKA (reference sequence). The V end was cut by 5 bases, the J end by 7 bases, with 14 bases between. The CDR3 DNA reads TGCAGTGCTTTCTCAAGCGGGCTTGAAGCTTTCTTT. This encodes CSAFSSGLEAFF.

This clonotype has only a few counts. The chain joins TRBV3-2 to TRBJ2-1; the table's D call, TRBD2, was not checked against the DNA. TRBV3-2 is described as a pseudogene. CDR3 length equals 16 residues. The CDR3 protein is CASSHDGRGGHNEQFF. CDR3 coding DNA: TGTGCCAGCAGCCATGACGGGCGGGGGGGTCACAATGAGCAGTTCTTC.

This chain connects TRBV12-3 or TRBV12-4 to TRBJ1-2; D remains unclear. V was pared by 1 base and J by 10 bases, with 16 bases between. This CDR3 has 14 residues. CDR3 in amino acids: CASSLGYQEGYYTF. CDR3 coding DNA: TGTGCCAGCAGTTTAGGTTACCAGGAGGGATACTACACCTTC.

This clonotype was counted only a few times. The CDR3 reads CASSLGAGGTDTQYF. CDR3 coding DNA: TGTGCCAGCAGCTTAGGGGCGGGGGGAACAGATACGCAGTATTTT. This chain uses TRBV7-2 with TRBJ2-3; 8 bases fit TRBD2. The CDR3 contains 15 residues. Trimming at V came to 1 base and at J to 3 bases, leaving 3 bases not matched to a gene. Germline values: CDR1 SGHTA, CDR2 FQGNSA. Full variable domain (remainder filled in from reference TRBV7-2 and TRBJ2-3): GAGVSQSPSNKVTEKGKDVELRCDPISGHTALYWYRQSLGQGLEFLIYFQGNSAPDKSGLPSDRFSAERTGGSVSTLTIQRTQQEDSAVYLCASSLGAGGTDTQYFGPGTRLTVL.

In this sample, this clonotype turned up many times. The chain carries TRBV20-1 and TRBJ1-5; D possibly corresponds to TRBD1 (5 bases). This CDR3 has 17 amino acids. Trimming cost V 6 bases and J 0 bases, with 21 bases left between them. From germline, CDR1 is DFQATT and CDR2 SNEGSKA (reference sequence). CDR3 bases: TGCAGTGCCCTCACCGGGACCGCCGCCTATAGCAATCAGCCCCAGCATTTT. It codes for CSALTGTAAYSNQPQHF.

In its sample, this clonotype was seen a few times. The chain combines TRBV7-2 with TRBJ2-5, with 9 nucleotides matching TRBD1. Germline V gene lookup returns CDR1 SGHTA and CDR2 FQGNSA. With 6 bases clipped from V and 4 bases from J, the junction kept 15 bases outside the gene matches. CDR3 length: 17 residues. CDR3 protein: CASSSRGQGPQGETQYF. Here the CDR3 DNA reads TGTGCCAGCAGTTCCCGAGGACAGGGGCCACAAGGAGAGACCCAGTACTTC.

V and J are TRBV3-1 and TRBJ2-7; TRBD2 agrees at 8 bases. Germline V gene lookup returns CDR1 LGHDT and CDR2 YNNKEL (reference sequence). Trimming took 2 bases from V and 6 from J; bases not matched to a gene: 6. This CDR3 is built from 14 residues. The CDR3 nucleotides read TGTGCCAGCAGCCAATCTCGACTAGCGATCGAGCAGTACTTC. Amino acids: CASSQSRLAIEQYF.

In this sample, this clonotype turned up many times. The chain is built from TRBV7-7 and TRBJ1-1; no definite D call. The CDR3 runs 14 residues. Germline CDR1 is SSHAT and CDR2 is FNYEAQ (reference sequence). The germline V and J ends were trimmed by 5 bases and 0 bases, with 10 bases remaining between them. This chain's CDR3 is CASSRSAMNTEAFF. In DNA, the CDR3 is TGTGCCAGCAGCCGCTCAGCTATGAACACTGAAGCTTTCTTT.

V and J are TRBV7-9 and TRBJ2-5, with TRBD2 matching 12 bases. This CDR3 comprises 15 residues. Per germline, CDR1 SEHNR and CDR2 FQNEAQ (reference sequence). V gave up 3 bases and J gave up 1 base; unmatched junction bases: 0. CDR3 in amino acids: CASSLTSGGQETQYF. The CDR3 coding sequence is TGTGCCAGCAGCTTGACTAGCGGGGGCCAAGAGACCCAGTACTTC.